This T cell receptor beta chain is drawn from a study of cytomegalovirus exposure and HLA in healthy donors (dated by TCRdb to between 2016 and 2019). For the wider study: An earlier analysis of several hundred of the donors reported approximately 300 Gb of sequence data and 120 million or so unique TCR beta sequences from about 200 million T cells. All discovery cohort repertoires had been generated on a single sequencing platform. The study profiled the T cell repertoires of more than 500 subjects by immunosequencing and related them to cytomegalovirus serostatus. An earlier analysis of several hundred of the donors applied high-throughput TCR beta sequencing to assess whether each TCR beta V gene segment acted as functional or pseudogenic. The number of typed donors differed by locus: about 620-640 for A, B, C, DRB1 and DQB1; some 500 for DQA1; over 600 for DPA1; and roughly 470 for DPB1. The aim of the study was to test whether cataloging public T cell receptors could identify signatures of past pathogen exposure. Approximately 300 gigabases of sequencing data and 75 million to 85 million unique TCR sequences made up an early release that covered 500 to 650 HLA-typed donors. Donor age, sex, ethnicity and CMV serostatus were compiled together with the repertoire data. Among about 390 genotyped donors of the cohort, an average of approximately 230,000 unique TCR beta nucleotide sequences were sequenced per donor, around 20% of them non-productive. In a later genetic analysis, genome-wide SNP genotypes for about 65% of the 666 donors were used, and that subset was treated as a discovery cohort. Rather than using new phenotypic data, the later analysis identified candidate immune exposures from TCR beta sequences and from how often those sequences occurred across donors. Of the 398 genotyped donors, 70% to 90% were placed in the genetic ancestry cluster associated with self-reported Caucasian donors. Along with the approximately 650-subject first cohort, a separate validation cohort of over a hundred different subjects was used. Because of strong linkage in the cohort, roughly 5 DR-DQ haplotypes were treated as single units for association and clustering. High-throughput TCR immunosequencing, statistical association of individual TCRs with disease status, and machine learning were combined to predict cytomegalovirus infection status. In a later analysis, previously published TCR beta repertoires from 670 or so donors were re-analyzed and high-resolution HLA genotyping was added so that TCR occurrence patterns could be studied. HLA typing included class I and class II loci at four-digit resolution.

The library came from the immunoSEQ multiplex PCR assay. The multiplex PCR relied on a mix of 60 forward primers for TCR Vbeta segments and 13 reverse primers for TCR Jbeta segments. The CDR3 region of rearranged TCR beta genes was amplified from genomic DNA with a multiplex PCR assay. The Illumina HiSeq System was used to sequence the amplified TCR beta libraries as 87-base-pair reads. In the authors' own workflow: A later analysis counted approximately 76 million unique TCR beta chains across the 700 or so repertoires, and 10 million to 11 million of these chains were shared by at least two donors. Raw reads were error-corrected and collapsed into unique sequences by a nearest-neighbor algorithm in which closely related sequences were merged to remove PCR and sequencing errors. CDR3 sequences were aligned to IMGT reference sequences to assign V, D and J gene segments. For a sequence to be retained, at least a six-nucleotide match to both a V gene segment and a J gene segment was required. Rearrangements were called productive when the CDR3 lacked stop codons and stayed in frame with V and J; all others were non-productive. CDR3 was defined by IMGT convention, running from the second conserved V-encoded cysteine to the conserved J-encoded phenylalanine. In an earlier analysis of 500 to 650 of the donors, sequences lacking an unambiguous match to a single V gene segment were excluded. An earlier analysis of several hundred of the donors called V segments functional above 56.7% productive rearrangements and segregating when the between-donor standard deviation exceeded 5%. A statistical classification framework was built to diagnose cytomegalovirus status from the catalog of TCR beta chain sequences. In a later analysis, TCR nucleotide sequences were compared against IMGT/GENE-DB human TR gene sequences so that V and J genes could be assigned. Using the TCRdist pipeline, a later analysis assigned CDR3 sequences along with most-parsimonious VDJ recombination scenarios. In a later analysis, each TCR beta chain was defined by its CDR3 amino acid sequence together with its V-gene family, and reads without a unique V-gene family were excluded. In a later analysis, 500 to 700 highly shared, low-generation-probability nucleotide sequences were removed to address suspected cross-contamination and a sequencing artifact. In a later analysis, a clonal expansion index was calculated for each public chain from normalized within-repertoire ranks of inferred template counts. In a later analysis, generation probabilities were computed using a VDJ recombination model fitted to out-of-frame rearrangements, and the results were checked against IGoR. Hypergeometric tests were used in a later analysis to score TCR-TCR, TCR-HLA and TCR-CMV co-occurrence, with a repertoire-size bias correction applied to the TCR pairs. In a later analysis, false discovery rates were estimated by permuting HLA or CMV assignments 20 times. In a later analysis, co-occurring TCRs were grouped with DBSCAN, and TCRdist sequence similarity was added when clustering was performed within HLA-allele-positive subsets. Repertoires with fewer than 30,000 or more than 120,000 public chains, plus five repertoires with anomalous nucleotide sharing, were excluded from co-occurrence clustering. Drawn from immuneACCESS, this table holds only the in-frame rearrangements with V and J called that TCRdb kept. Clones are partly lost; checked studies trace under half to an unresolved V gene and leave the rest unexplained. D and trimming come from the DNA, and the V and J calls and clone size come from that table. The sample table holds a few hundred thousand clones, of which 65% to 85% were seen once. Around 2% of the sample goes to the ten largest clones.

In total, roughly 710 healthy bone marrow donors made up the cohort. At the time of sampling, every cohort member was nominally healthy, though immune exposures that went unrecorded were likely present. The donor tested CMV seronegative, placing the donor among the approximately 360 seronegative members of the cohort. A peripheral blood sample was provided by each donor, and peripheral blood mononuclear cells were used for TCR beta sequencing. Genomic DNA extraction from the blood cell samples was performed with the Qiagen DNeasy Blood Extraction Kit. Cut back by 7 bases and 8 bases, the V and J ends lie 14 bases apart. The CDR3, from cysteine to phenylalanine, totals 12 residues. Kept here is only the CDR3 DNA, which spans 36 bases and is read in frame from base 1. A remark on this clone: The antigen it recognizes is unknown. There are no base qualities to consult, and no much larger clone falls within one base.

The full study reports these points: Some IMGT-functional V segments, including TRBV6-2 and TRBV6-3, could not be told apart with the 87-base-pair reads, so those segments were excluded. A few of the identified cytomegalovirus-associated TCR beta chains were confirmed in vitro to be specific for cytomegalovirus antigens. The classifier was reported to diagnose cytomegalovirus status with high specificity and sensitivity in both the original cohort and the validation cohort. Seventeen rarely observed V segments, including chromosome 9 orphons, were excluded from the earlier analysis of several hundred of the donors because counts were too low. A cluster of highly shared sequence variants was judged likely to represent a technical artifact of the sequencing pipeline. Correlated functional status among segregating V segments might be attributable to linkage disequilibrium, but an unknown experimental factor could not be ruled out. In an earlier analysis of fewer than 700 of the donors, most TCR beta V segments appeared in productive rearrangements about 90% or about 30% of the time, broadly matching IMGT annotations. The only immune exposure information available for the cohort was CMV serostatus. Strong co-occurrence of HLA alleles, especially DR and DQ, made assigning TCR associations to individual alleles difficult. While some public TCRs were present in many individuals, most TCR sequences turned up only very rarely across donors. Presence/absence analyses assumed roughly uniform sequencing depth across donors, an assumption that may not hold. It was suggested by the authors that the approach could potentially be generalized to other disease states and immunological phenotypes. At a false discovery rate of 0.05, a later analysis linked some 18,000 TCR beta sequences to specific HLA alleles. Because HLA typing was missing for some donors at each locus, association tests included only the typed subset. According to a later analysis, parvovirus B19, influenza, CMV and Epstein-Barr virus appeared linked to several top co-occurrence clusters. The study gave a list of more than 150 TCR beta chains associated with cytomegalovirus. A further reported finding was that TCR beta sequences accurately predicted the HLA-A and HLA-B alleles for most subjects in the first cohort. Compared with the approximately 600-donor mean, donors in an Asian-associated ancestry cluster had fewer N-insertions in productive TCRs, according to a later genetic analysis. A later analysis found that TCR association rates varied across HLA loci, with DRB1 alleles showing the most associated TCRs and HLA-C alleles the fewest. A later genetic analysis associated a missense DCLRE1C variant with V-gene and J-gene trimming of TCR beta chains, and an independent cohort replicated the association. In a later analysis, HLA-associated TCR beta chains showed more clonal expansion and lower generation probabilities than non-associated chains that were equally common. In a later analysis, most CMV-associated TCR beta chains were found to appear HLA-restricted, with HLA associations seemingly driven largely by CMV exposure. Only TCR beta chains were sequenced in this cohort, and the absence of alpha or paired-chain data limited detectable features.

Recombination linked TRBV6-7 to TRBJ1-2; the D gene is perhaps TRBD1, from 6 matching bases. TRBV6-7 qualifies as an ORF whose function is uncertain. The sequence derives from a female donor in good health and CMV-seronegative. The source material was PBMCs. The base sequence is TGTGCCAGCAAGGGACACAAAGAAGGCTACACCTTC. The resulting protein is CASKGHKEGYTF.